Below, 30 T cell receptor beta chains from the same sample are listed, as sequenced in a study of CD8 T cells in Susac syndrome (dated by TCRdb to between 2018 and 2021). To prepare the library, the immunoSEQ multiplex PCR assay was applied. RNA was extracted using the RNeasy kit, and about 0.45 to 1 microgram was reverse transcribed with random hexamers. TCRdb handled the public reads itself, with Q25 trimming in fastp and clone calling in MiXCR, and kept productive beta chains. When rows share a CDR3 protein, they turn into one entry using the most common DNA and genes. This sample is represented by approximately 190,000 distinct CDR3 sequences; 91% of them were singletons. The ten largest clones capture 0.087% of the sample. Material: CD4+ T cells from PBMCs. These receptors all stem from a human donor with Susac syndrome.

This chain links TRBV7-2 with TRBJ2-3, with TRBD1 matching 8 bases. J gave up 2 bases and V 8 bases, and 12 bases lay outside the gene matches. The CDR3 extends over 16 amino acids. From germline, CDR1 is SGHTA and CDR2 FQGNSA. CDR3 region: CASVMNRDRPTDTQYF. In DNA form, the CDR3 reads TGTGCCAGCGTAATGAACCGGGACAGGCCCACAGATACGCAGTATTTT.

The genes are TRBV7-8 and TRBJ2-1; possible D gene TRBD1, 6 bases. Trimming pared 4 bases from V and 5 bases from J, leaving 12 bases between. CDR1 is SGHVS, CDR2 FQNEAQ, per germline. This CDR3 has 14 amino acids. CDR3 sequence reads: CASSYRAQNNEQFF. CDR3 DNA: TGTGCCAGCAGCTACAGGGCGCAGAACAATGAGCAGTTCTTC.

This chain connects TRBV30 to TRBJ2-7; 8 bases agree with TRBD1. This CDR3 has 15 residues. The germline V gene encodes CDR1 GTSNPN and CDR2 SVGIG (reference sequence). Trimming took 2 bases from V and 2 from J; bases not matched to a gene: 8. Written as DNA, the CDR3 is TGTGCCTGGAGTCGCGGGACAGGTGGCCCCTACGAGCAGTACTTC. As protein: CAWSRGTGGPYEQYF.

The chain carries TRBV18 and TRBJ2-7; no reliable D call. CDR1 and CDR2 from the germline V gene are KGHSH and LQKENI. This CDR3 region has 14 residues. V was pared by 0 bases and J by 3 bases, with 9 bases between. The CDR3 DNA reads as TGTGCCAGCTCACCACCTTCAGGAAGCTACGAGCAGTACTTC. It yields the protein CASSPPSGSYEQYF. The whole variable domain, remainder taken from reference TRBV18 and TRBJ2-7, is NAGVMQNPRHLVRRRGQEARLRCSPMKGHSHVYWYRQLPEEGLKFMVYLQKENIIDESGMPKERFSAEFPKEGPSILRIQQVVRGDSAAYFCASSPPSGSYEQYFGPGTRLTVT.

This clonotype was observed a single time. The rearrangement uses TRBV11-2 and TRBJ1-4; D is possibly TRBD1 (6 bases). The CDR3 consists of 14 residues. CDR1 is SGHAT and CDR2 is FQNNGV in the germline V gene. Trimming shortened V by 1 base and J by 8 bases, and 11 bases separated the two germline ends. The CDR3 nucleotides are TGTGCCAGCAGCTTAGGAGGGGGGCGGGAAAAACTGTTTTTT. It translates to CASSLGGGREKLFF.

The rearrangement joins TRBV28 to TRBJ2-7; TRBD1 aligns across 9 bases. Germline values: CDR1 MDHEN, CDR2 SYDVKM. V shed 3 bases, J shed 4 bases, and the junction held 7 bases outside the gene matches. The CDR3 covers 15 residues. The CDR3 DNA follows: TGTGCCAGCAGTTTGCCCGGGACAGGGAGTTACGAGCAGTACTTC. Its translation is CASSLPGTGSYEQYF.

This rearrangement joins TRBV18 to TRBJ1-1; D remains ambiguous. The CDR3 contains 13 residues. V lost 2 bases and J 6 bases, leaving 10 bases between the germline ends. Per the germline V gene, CDR1 is KGHSH and CDR2 is LQKENI. CDR3 coding DNA: TGTGCCAGCTCACCAACCTCGGACCCTGAAGCTTTCTTT. Protein: CASSPTSDPEAFF.

The chain combines TRBV5-6 with TRBJ1-2, with D possibly matching TRBD1 (6 bases). Trimming removed 2 bases from V and 3 bases from J, with 17 bases in between. This CDR3 comprises 16 residues. Germline V CDR1 and CDR2: SGHDT, YYEEEE. This chain's CDR3 is CASSFSDSREHYGYTF. The CDR3 DNA is TGTGCCAGCAGCTTCTCGGACAGCCGGGAACACTATGGCTACACCTTC.

The chain recombines TRBV24-1 with TRBJ1-5; TRBD1 is a possible D gene (5 bases). The CDR3 extends over 16 amino acids. The V and J ends lost 3 bases and 0 bases respectively, with 11 bases between them. Germline loops: CDR1 KGHDR, CDR2 SFDVKD. CDR3 in amino acids: CATSDPRGGSNQPQHF. The CDR3, as DNA: TGTGCCACCAGTGATCCCCGGGGGGGTAGCAATCAGCCCCAGCATTTT.

The chain carries TRBV20-1 and TRBJ2-1, with 9 bases lining up with TRBD2. Germline-derived CDR1 and CDR2 are DFQATT and SNEGSKA (reference sequence). The CDR3 contains 15 residues. With V trimmed by 2 bases and J by 5 bases, 7 bases remained unmatched. CDR3 sequence: CSARTSGLVNNEQFF. CDR3 DNA sequence: TGCAGTGCTAGAACTAGCGGGCTGGTAAACAATGAGCAGTTCTTC.

The rearrangement joins TRBV6-6 to TRBJ2-1, with D maybe TRBD1 (7 bases). In germline, CDR1 is MNHNY, CDR2 SVGAGI (reference sequence). V was cut by 7 bases and J by 6 bases, with 22 bases left in between. This CDR3 comprises 16 residues. CDR3 in DNA: TGTGCCAGCAATCCACGAGCGACAGGGAGGTTCAATGAGCAGTTCTTC. Protein sequence: CASNPRATGRFNEQFF.

The gene calls are TRBV20-1 and TRBJ2-5; TRBD2 aligns across 11 bases. From germline, CDR1 is DFQATT and CDR2 SNEGSKA (reference sequence). J was trimmed by 4 bases and V by 3 bases; bases with no gene match: 4. The CDR3 has 14 amino acids. This chain's CDR3 is CSASVTSGGETQYF. The CDR3 DNA reads TGCAGTGCTAGTGTTACTAGCGGGGGAGAGACCCAGTACTTC.

J is TRBJ2-7 and V is TRBV6-6; 7 bases align to TRBD1. Germline V gene sequence: CDR1 MNHNY, CDR2 SVGAGI (reference sequence). This CDR3 contains 15 residues. V lost 6 bases and J lost 4; bases outside the gene matches: 12. CDR3 sequence: CASRPGQAFTYEQYF. The DNA of the CDR3 is TGTGCCAGCAGACCTGGACAGGCCTTCACGTACGAGCAGTACTTC.

This sequence joins TRBV5-1 and TRBJ2-7; 8 positions agree with TRBD2. The germline CDR1 and CDR2 sequences are SGHRS and YFSETQ. Trimming removed 3 bases from V and 6 bases from J; junction bases left unmatched: 8. This CDR3 is built from 14 residues. CDR3 DNA: TGCGCCAGCAGCTGGGGGACTAGGTCAGGCGAGCAGTACTTC. Encoded protein: CASSWGTRSGEQYF.

The count of this clonotype is one. The CDR3 loop is CASSLDGRGGSYNEQFF. Written as DNA, the CDR3 is TGTGCCAGCAGCTTAGATGGGAGGGGGGGGTCCTACAATGAGCAGTTCTTC. The chain joins TRBV7-6 to TRBJ2-1; D perhaps matches TRBD2 (7 bases). The germline V gene has CDR1 SGHVS and CDR2 FNYEAQ. This CDR3 is 17 amino acids long. The ends were cut back, 1 base at V and 1 base at J, with 14 bases in the middle.

This chain links TRBV4-2 with TRBJ2-5, with unresolved D. Between the trimmed V and J ends, which lost 0 bases and 2 bases, there was a span of 13 bases. There are 16 residues in the CDR3. Germline V gives CDR1 LGHNA, CDR2 YNFKEQ. CDR3 residues: CASSQEWQPAQETQYF. For the CDR3, the DNA is TGTGCCAGCAGCCAAGAGTGGCAGCCAGCTCAAGAGACCCAGTACTTC.

The V gene is TRBV2, the J gene TRBJ2-3, with unresolved D. The CDR3 consists of 14 residues. With 4 bases removed from V and 6 bases from J, the gap between germline ends came to 14 bases. Germline V gene lookup returns CDR1 SNHLY and CDR2 FYNNEI. The CDR3 is CASSVLRREDTQYF. CDR3 sequence (DNA): TGTGCCAGCAGTGTGTTACGGAGAGAGGATACGCAGTATTTT.

The chain joins TRBV20-1 to TRBJ1-5, with 7 positions matching TRBD1. Germline CDR1 and CDR2: DFQATT and SNEGSKA (reference sequence). With V trimmed by 2 bases and J by 5 bases, 9 bases remained unmatched. CDR3 length equals 15 residues. CDR3 in amino acids: CSARLPGGVHQPQHF. The DNA of the CDR3 is TGCAGTGCTAGACTCCCAGGGGGAGTTCATCAGCCCCAGCATTTT.

The chain combines TRBV18 with TRBJ2-2; possible D gene TRBD2, 6 bases. CDR1 is KGHSH and CDR2 is LQKENI in the germline V gene. This CDR3 is built from 15 residues. Trimming cost V 5 bases and J 1 base, with 11 bases left between them. The CDR3 is CASSKGGGNTGELFF. Here the CDR3 DNA reads TGTGCCAGCTCAAAGGGAGGAGGGAACACCGGGGAGCTGTTTTTT.

The chain joins TRBV5-4 to TRBJ1-2, with D perhaps matching TRBD1 (6 bases). The CDR3 contains 16 residues. With 4 bases removed from V and 6 bases from J, the gap between germline ends came to 22 bases. CDR1 is SGHNT and CDR2 is YYREEE in the germline V gene (reference sequence). CDR3 nucleotide sequence: TGTGCCAGCAGCACAGGACAGTTAAGCCTTATAAATGGCTACACCTTC. Protein: CASSTGQLSLINGYTF.

This clonotype was detected a few times. This rearrangement joins TRBV5-1 to TRBJ2-7; 8 nucleotides agree with TRBD2. J lost 2 bases, V lost 2 bases, and 6 bases had no gene match. The CDR3 totals 15 residues. The germline V gene has CDR1 SGHRS and CDR2 YFSETQ. The CDR3 spells CASSLGLAGAYEQYF. CDR3 sequence (DNA): TGCGCCAGCAGCTTAGGACTAGCTGGAGCCTACGAGCAGTACTTC.

The V gene is TRBV3-1, the J gene TRBJ2-1; D might be TRBD1 (5 bases). The V gene's germline CDR1 is LGHDT and CDR2 YNNKEL (reference sequence). Trimming removed 1 base at V and 5 bases at J, with 12 bases between. The length of the CDR3 is 15 residues. The CDR3 DNA reads TGTGCCAGCAGCCAAGGGGATAGACAGAACAATGAGCAGTTCTTC. Translating gives CASSQGDRQNNEQFF.

The chain employs TRBV27 and TRBJ2-1; D remains unclear. V lost 1 base, J lost 4 bases, and 5 bases lay in between. This CDR3 is 13 amino acids long. Germline values: CDR1 MNHEY, CDR2 SMNVEV (reference sequence). CDR3 coding DNA: TGTGCCAGCAGTTTATGGGGTTACAATGAGCAGTTCTTC. Its translation: CASSLWGYNEQFF.

The CDR3 here is CASSQGGGGGNYGYTF. DNA for the CDR3: TGCGCCAGCAGCCAAGGAGGGGGAGGGGGGAACTATGGCTACACCTTC. The J gene is TRBJ1-2, the V gene TRBV4-1; TRBD1 is a possible D gene (6 bases). Germline CDR1 is MGHRA and CDR2 is YSYEKL. V was pared by 1 base and J by 2 bases, with 14 bases between. CDR3 length: 16 amino acids.

The V and J genes are TRBV30 and TRBJ2-1; a possible D gene is TRBD2 (5 bases). Trimming pared 6 bases from V and 4 bases from J, leaving 19 bases between. CDR1 is GTSNPN, CDR2 SVGIG, per germline (reference sequence). There are 15 residues in the CDR3. DNA for the CDR3: TGTGCCTGCCGGGTTTTTGGGAGAGATTACAATGAGCAGTTCTTC. Encoded protein: CACRVFGRDYNEQFF.

This chain connects TRBV20-1 to TRBJ1-1, with a possible D match to TRBD1 (5 bases). CDR1 is DFQATT, CDR2 SNEGSKA, per germline (reference sequence). V gave up 6 bases and J gave up 1 base, with 15 bases separating them. The CDR3 sequence is 14 residues long. CDR3 region: CSARSGGGNTEAFF. The DNA of the CDR3 is TGCAGTGCCCGGTCGGGTGGGGGGAACACTGAAGCTTTCTTT.

The chain has TRBV10-3 and TRBJ1-5; maybe TRBD1 (6 bases). Trimming pared 6 bases from V and 7 bases from J, leaving 13 bases between. CDR1 is ENHRY, CDR2 SYGVKD, per germline. The CDR3 has 13 amino acids. CDR3 DNA sequence: TGTGCCATCAGCAGGACAGACATCCAGCCCCAGCATTTT. It codes for CAISRTDIQPQHF.

The V gene is TRBV24-1, the J gene TRBJ2-6; D is undetermined. The CDR3 has 13 residues. Germline CDR1 KGHDR, CDR2 SFDVKD. V dropped 6 bases and J dropped 0 bases, with 2 bases sitting between them. The CDR3 region has the DNA TGTGCCACCAGTCTCTCTGGGGCCAACGTCCTGACTTTC. Protein sequence: CATSLSGANVLTF.

This chain connects TRBV11-2 to TRBJ2-7; D is ambiguous. V was pared by 5 bases and J by 2 bases, with 16 bases between. CDR1 and CDR2 (germline): SGHAT, FQNNGV. The CDR3 consists of 15 residues. Here the CDR3 DNA reads TGTGCCAGCAGCCCTGACGACGGCCGACCCTACGAGCAGTACTTC. It yields the protein CASSPDDGRPYEQYF.

The chain is built from TRBV6-5 and TRBJ1-1; D is ambiguous. Germline assignment: CDR1 MNHEY and CDR2 SVGAGI. The CDR3 has 13 amino acids. Trimming left V 7 bases short and J 4 bases short, with 13 bases between. The chain's CDR3 is CASTRLGGTEAFF. For the CDR3, the DNA is TGTGCCAGCACCAGATTAGGAGGCACTGAAGCTTTCTTT.